Following are 11 T cell receptor beta chains from one sample sequenced in a study of cytomegalovirus exposure and HLA in healthy donors. The PCR had 60 Vbeta and 13 Jbeta primers. TCRdb keeps only in-frame clones here, not all; method: immunoSEQ multiplex PCR. Its listing shows under 250,000 clones. The specimen was PBMCs. Every receptor here comes from a girl aged 2 to 9 in good health and CMV-seropositive.

The chain joins TRBV5-1 to TRBJ1-2; 7 nucleotides align to TRBD1. The V gene end was trimmed by 4 bases and the J gene end by 4 bases; junction bases not matched to a gene: 16. Germline V lookup: CDR1 SGHRS, CDR2 YFSETQ. The CDR3 sequence is 17 residues long. The CDR3 region has the DNA TGCGCCAGCAGCGCGGCCAATAGGGGGACAGAGGTCTATGGCTACACCTTC. Translating gives CASSAANRGTEVYGYTF.

This chain uses TRBV27 with TRBJ2-1; 7 nucleotides line up with TRBD2. J lost 0 bases, V lost 6 bases, and 2 bases had no gene match. The CDR3 consists of 14 residues. Looked up from germline, CDR1 is MNHEY and CDR2 is SMNVEV (reference sequence). The CDR3 sequence: CASRTSSSYNEQFF. DNA of the CDR3: TGTGCCAGCAGGACTAGCAGCTCCTACAATGAGCAGTTCTTC.

The genes are TRBV6-1 and TRBJ2-5; tentative D call: TRBD1 (5 bases). There are 13 residues in the CDR3. The ends were cut back, 3 bases at V and 7 bases at J, with 12 bases in the middle. Germline V gene lookup returns CDR1 MNHNS and CDR2 SASEGT. DNA for the CDR3: TGTGCCAGCAGTGACCTCACAGGAGTGACCCAGTACTTC. It translates to CASSDLTGVTQYF.

For the CDR3, the DNA is TGCGCCAGCGGGAGGGGTCAAGAGACCCAGTACTTC. Its protein product is CASGRGQETQYF. The chain is built from TRBV5-1 and TRBJ2-5; 7 bases agree with TRBD2. There are 12 residues in the CDR3. Germline loops: CDR1 SGHRS, CDR2 YFSETQ. V dropped 7 bases and J dropped 2; count of bases not matched to a gene: 2.

The V gene is TRBV5-4, the J gene TRBJ2-7, with 7 bases aligning to TRBD1. This CDR3 is built from 14 residues. V gave up 2 bases and J gave up 4 bases; unmatched junction bases: 6. Looked up from germline, CDR1 is SGHNT and CDR2 is YYREEE (reference sequence). The chain's CDR3 is CASSFGQERYEQYF. In DNA form, the CDR3 reads TGTGCCAGCAGCTTCGGACAGGAACGTTACGAGCAGTACTTC.

The chain links TRBV7-2 to TRBJ2-1; 13 nucleotides agree with TRBD2. V shed 5 bases and J 4 bases; nucleotides not matched to a gene: 2. The CDR3 sequence is 15 residues long. The germline gives CDR1 SGHTA, CDR2 FQGNSA. In nucleotides, the CDR3 is TGTGCCAGCAGCCCGGGACTAGCGGGGTACAATGAGCAGTTCTTC. It codes for CASSPGLAGYNEQFF.

V usage is TRBV18 and J usage is TRBJ2-3; 8 positions agree with TRBD1. The CDR3 runs 15 residues. Germline values: CDR1 KGHSH, CDR2 LQKENI. After removal of 2 bases from V and 3 bases from J, the junction contained 4 bases not matched to a gene. The DNA of the CDR3 is TGTGCCAGCTCACCAGGCAGGGGGCTGACAGATACGCAGTATTTT. This encodes CASSPGRGLTDTQYF.

The rearrangement links TRBV11-2 to TRBJ2-1; 11 bases agree with TRBD2. There are 19 residues in the CDR3. Germline V CDR1 and CDR2: SGHAT, FQNNGV. V was pared by 5 bases and J by 10 bases, with 22 bases of the junction left unmatched. For the CDR3, the DNA is TGTGCCAGCAGCCGTACCGTTAGCTCGACTAGCGGGATAACTAGGGAGCAGTTCTTC. This encodes CASSRTVSSTSGITREQFF.

The chain recombines TRBV28 with TRBJ1-5; D remains ambiguous. Germline loops: CDR1 MDHEN, CDR2 SYDVKM. The CDR3 is 16 residues long. V was trimmed by 10 bases and J by 0 bases, leaving 19 bases between them. CDR3 nucleotides: TGTGCCACCCGGCAGGTTACCGTCGTTAGCAATCAGCCCCAGCATTTT. Its translation is CATRQVTVVSNQPQHF.

The chain is built from TRBV28 and TRBJ2-3; 9 nucleotides line up with TRBD2. This CDR3 comprises 15 residues. J lost 3 bases, V lost 3 bases, and 4 bases had no gene match. Looked up from germline, CDR1 is MDHEN and CDR2 is SYDVKM. The DNA for the CDR3 is TGTGCCAGCAGTTTCCGGCTAGCGGGAACAGATACGCAGTATTTT. The encoded protein is CASSFRLAGTDTQYF.

V and J are TRBV6-5 and TRBJ1-1, with D unresolved. The CDR3 has 13 residues. With 4 bases removed from V and 3 bases from J, the gap between germline ends came to 9 bases. Per germline, CDR1 MNHEY and CDR2 SVGAGI. The CDR3 sequence: CASSSRGDTEAFF. The CDR3 DNA follows: TGTGCCAGCAGTTCGCGCGGAGACACTGAAGCTTTCTTT.